The following is a T cell receptor beta chain sequence with its context. Trimming removed 3 bases from V and 7 bases from J, with 18 bases in between. CDR1 and CDR2 from the germline V gene are SGHRS and YFSETQ. The CDR3 covers 15 residues. In the original processing: Quantification of nucleated cells was approximated via reference gene primer amplification. Here immunoSEQ multiplex PCR was the method, and the copy in TCRdb shows in-frame clones only, minus some. That table supplies the V and J calls and clone size; D and trimming were determined from the DNA. The profile shows about 250,000 clones, 80% to 90% of them singletons. The entry originates in a study of blood T cell repertoires in COVID-19. Overall study: Specimens from acute and convalescent COVID-19 originated in the United States, Italy and Spain.

This clonotype originated in a woman in her 70s with acute or convalescent COVID-19. The sample was peripheral blood. The chain uses TRBV5-1 and TRBJ2-3; weak D call: TRBD1 (5 bases). The CDR3 sequence is CASSWATEPSYTQYF. CDR3 nucleotides: TGCGCCAGCAGCTGGGCGACAGAACCTTCTTATACGCAGTATTTT.